The T cell receptor (beta chain) described here comes from a study of blood T cell repertoires in COVID-19. Study-wide background: COVID-19 samples from acute and convalescent phases originated in the United States, Italy and Spain. Sample material is recorded as cDNA or gDNA derived from T cells, B-cell-depleted T cells, or PBMCs.

Using immunoSEQ multiplex PCR, the repertoire was profiled, and TCRdb retains in-frame clones only, with some absent. The repertoire holds tens of thousands of clones, with around 90% as singletons. In germline, CDR1 is SEHNR, CDR2 FQNEAQ (reference sequence). The CDR3 length is 15 residues. V lost 0 bases and J 7 bases, leaving 15 bases between the germline ends. The sample taken for sequencing was peripheral blood. The TCR sequence derives from a man aged 50 or older with COVID-19, enrolled during active disease. The chain recombines TRBV7-9 with TRBJ1-2, with D tentatively TRBD1 (5 bases). The CDR3 DNA sequence: TGTGCCAGCAGCTTAGCGGGGCAGGGTAATCGTGGCTACACCTTC. Its translation: CASSLAGQGNRGYTF.